A selection of T cell receptor beta chains follows, all from one sample in a study of blood T cell repertoires in COVID-19. Measured with immunoSEQ multiplex PCR; TCRdb has only the in-frame clones, and not every one. Seen here are fewer than 200,000 clones, around 80% observed once, and the top ten hold 10% to 15%. Sequencing was carried out using PBMCs or T cells enriched from blood (not recorded which). These receptor sequences come from a man aged 45 to 65 who had recovered from COVID-19. The CDR3 runs from the conserved cysteine through the conserved F or W. Fields, in order: D gene, J gene, V gene, clone size, CDR3 protein, CDR3 DNA. D genes are given only for firm matches. Some rows mark clone size as missing; the rest say once, few, many or name a class of expanded clone.

d_call: -; j_call: TRBJ1-6; v_call: TRBV5-1; clone_size: -; cdr3_aa: CASSLKGKDSPLHF; cdr3_nt: TGCGCCAGCAGCTTAAAGGGGAAGGATTCACCCCTCCACTTT
d_call: TRBD1; j_call: TRBJ2-7; v_call: TRBV6-5; clone_size: -; cdr3_aa: CASSYVAGGYEQYF; cdr3_nt: TGTGCCAGCAGTTACGTGGCAGGGGGCTACGAGCAGTACTTC
d_call: -; j_call: TRBJ1-1; v_call: TRBV5-6; clone_size: -; cdr3_aa: CASSNRGDTEAFF; cdr3_nt: TGTGCCAGCAGCAACCGCGGGGACACTGAAGCTTTCTTT
d_call: TRBD2; j_call: TRBJ2-5; v_call: TRBV6-1; clone_size: -; cdr3_aa: CASSEWGGWGETQYF; cdr3_nt: TGTGCCAGCAGTGAATGGGGGGGGTGGGGAGAGACCCAGTACTTC
d_call: -; j_call: TRBJ2-1; v_call: TRBV7-2; clone_size: -; cdr3_aa: CASSLAGSVSNEQFF; cdr3_nt: TGTGCCAGCAGCTTAGCCGGCAGCGTTTCTAATGAGCAGTTCTTC
d_call: -; j_call: TRBJ1-1; v_call: TRBV2; clone_size: -; cdr3_aa: CASRYGNTEAFF; cdr3_nt: TGTGCCAGCAGATACGGGAACACTGAAGCTTTCTTT
d_call: TRBD1; j_call: TRBJ1-2; v_call: TRBV3-1/TRBV3-2; clone_size: -; cdr3_aa: CASSRKQGANYGYTF; cdr3_nt: TGTGCCAGCAGCCGAAAACAGGGGGCGAACTATGGCTACACCTTC
d_call: -; j_call: TRBJ1-3; v_call: TRBV18; clone_size: -; cdr3_aa: CASSPSGVPGNTIYF; cdr3_nt: TGTGCCAGCTCACCATCAGGGGTCCCTGGAAACACCATATATTTT
d_call: TRBD1; j_call: TRBJ1-4; v_call: TRBV28; clone_size: once; cdr3_aa: CASSPMGDSEKLFF; cdr3_nt: TGTGCCAGCAGTCCGATGGGGGACAGCGAAAAACTGTTTTTT
d_call: -; j_call: TRBJ2-7; v_call: TRBV7-2; clone_size: -; cdr3_aa: CASSPLGIYSYEQYF; cdr3_nt: TGTGCCAGCAGCCCCCTGGGCATTTACTCCTACGAGCAGTACTTC
d_call: TRBD1; j_call: TRBJ1-2; v_call: TRBV15; clone_size: -; cdr3_aa: CATSSVRQGGGYTF; cdr3_nt: TGTGCCACCAGCAGTGTTAGACAGGGAGGTGGCTACACCTTC
d_call: -; j_call: TRBJ2-3; v_call: TRBV7-2; clone_size: few; cdr3_aa: CASSLGLLTDTQYF; cdr3_nt: TGTGCCAGCAGCCTTGGACTACTCACAGATACGCAGTATTTT
d_call: TRBD1; j_call: TRBJ1-5; v_call: TRBV2; clone_size: -; cdr3_aa: CASSSETGGSGNQPQHF; cdr3_nt: TGTGCCAGCAGCAGCGAGACAGGGGGCTCGGGCAATCAGCCCCAGCATTTT
d_call: -; j_call: TRBJ1-6; v_call: TRBV21-1; clone_size: -; cdr3_aa: CASSSGGTSKNNSPLHF; cdr3_nt: TGTGCCAGCTCCTCAGGGGGCACCTCTAAAAATAATTCACCCCTCCACTTT
d_call: TRBD2; j_call: TRBJ2-1; v_call: TRBV7-9; clone_size: -; cdr3_aa: CASSFREKAGGPRNEQFF; cdr3_nt: TGTGCCAGCAGCTTTCGGGAGAAAGCGGGGGGGCCTCGCAATGAGCAGTTCTTC